Listed here are 21 T cell receptor beta chains from one sample, sequenced in a study of early T cells in non-severe SARS-CoV-2 infection. In TCRdb, the 5' RACE reads were re-called with MiXCR into one record per CDR3 protein. The sample holds tens of thousands of distinct CDR3 sequences, roughly 4% seen once. What was sequenced was whole blood. These receptors came from an adult who was a healthcare worker with PCR-confirmed SARS-CoV-2 infection or an uninfected control (not recorded which).

This sequence joins TRBV29-1 and TRBJ2-6; D not resolved. Looked up from germline, CDR1 is SQVTM and CDR2 is ANQGSEA. The CDR3 is 13 amino acids. V was trimmed by 4 bases and J by 1 base, leaving 5 bases between them. The DNA for the CDR3 is TGCAGCGTTGTTAGGTCTGGGGCCAACGTCCTGACTTTC. This translates into CSVVRSGANVLTF.

This clonotype was detected ten times or more. The V and J genes are TRBV7-6 and TRBJ2-3; no clear D gene. Germline values: CDR1 SGHVS, CDR2 FNYEAQ. Trimming cost V 4 bases and J 3 bases, with 11 bases left between them. The CDR3 length is 14 residues. CDR3 sequence: CASSSSRGTDTQYF. CDR3 nucleotide sequence: TGTGCCAGCAGCTCATCCCGTGGGACAGATACGCAGTATTTT.

This clonotype was recorded at least ten times. The chain uses TRBV9 and TRBJ1-5; 7 positions match TRBD1. The CDR3 is 14 amino acids. CDR1 SGDLS and CDR2 YYNGEE come from the germline V gene. Unmatched junction bases numbered 7, after V lost 3 bases and J lost 7 bases. This CDR3 reads CASSARDSRQPQHF. The CDR3 region has the DNA TGTGCCAGCAGCGCCCGGGACAGCAGACAGCCCCAGCATTTT.

Many counts were recorded for this clonotype. The chain carries TRBV28 and TRBJ1-6; 7 nucleotides match TRBD1. Germline-derived CDR1 and CDR2 are MDHEN and SYDVKM. The CDR3 spans 13 residues. J was trimmed by 6 bases and V by 4 bases; bases with no gene match: 0. The CDR3 here is CASSWDSNSPLHF. The CDR3 nucleotides are TGTGCCAGCAGTTGGGACAGTAATTCACCCCTCCACTTT.

This clonotype was recorded at least ten times. The V and J genes are TRBV20-1 and TRBJ2-1; D is possibly TRBD1 (6 bases). V was shortened by 5 bases and J by 9 bases, with 17 bases between the two germline ends. Germline values: CDR1 DFQATT, CDR2 SNEGSKA (reference sequence). The CDR3 runs to 13 residues. CDR3 region: CSAGGLRGGEQFF. CDR3 sequence (DNA): TGCAGTGCTGGGGGCCTGAGAGGTGGTGAGCAGTTCTTC.

Ten or more counts support this clonotype. V and J are TRBV18 and TRBJ2-1, with 7 positions matching TRBD1. The length of the CDR3 is 15 residues. V lost 5 bases to trimming and J lost 4 bases; unmatched junction nucleotides: 8. Germline CDR1 KGHSH, CDR2 LQKENI. CDR3 sequence: CASSDAHRGYNEQFF. CDR3 sequence (DNA): TGTGCCAGCTCAGACGCCCACAGGGGATACAATGAGCAGTTCTTC.

The sample holds many counts of this clonotype. The chain recombines TRBV6-5 with TRBJ2-5; D unresolved. CDR1 MNHEY and CDR2 SVGAGI come from the germline V gene. CDR3 length: 12 residues. The ends were cut back, 8 bases at V and 8 bases at J, with 15 bases in the middle. The CDR3 sequence is CASAEGSRTQYF. The DNA of the CDR3 is TGTGCCAGCGCCGAAGGCTCACGAACCCAGTACTTC.

This clonotype has at least ten counts. The junction does not match germline at one end; this may be a read error. This chain connects TRBV7-8 to TRBJ1-1; D might be TRBD1 (6 bases). CDR1 and CDR2 (germline): SGHVS, FQNEAQ. This CDR3 has 14 residues. CDR3 in amino acids: CASSPGAGNPEAFF. In nucleotides, the CDR3 is TGTGCCAGCAGCCCAGGGGCAGGGAACCCTGAAGCTTTCTTT.

This clonotype was counted at least ten times. The chain employs TRBV7-3 and TRBJ2-2, with D possibly matching TRBD2 (6 bases). Per germline, CDR1 SGHTA and CDR2 FQGTGA. V lost 2 bases and J 5 bases, leaving 6 bases between the germline ends. The CDR3 runs to 13 residues. The CDR3: CASSLGGTGELFF. CDR3 DNA: TGTGCCAGCAGCTTAGGAGGGACCGGGGAGCTGTTTTTT.

This clonotype appeared many times. The chain joins TRBV5-4 to TRBJ2-1; 10 bases agree with TRBD2. This CDR3 comprises 15 residues. The trim removed 1 base at V and 5 bases at J, leaving 3 bases unmatched. Germline loops: CDR1 SGHNT, CDR2 YYREEE (reference sequence). As DNA, the CDR3 is TGTGCCAGCAGCTTGAGCGGGAGGGCCGACAATGAGCAGTTCTTC. This sequence encodes CASSLSGRADNEQFF.

The sample holds a few counts of this clonotype. One base away lies a much larger clone, so this may be a sequencing read error. The chain uses TRBV20-1 and TRBJ2-5, with D perhaps TRBD2 (6 bases). The CDR3 covers 12 residues. The germline V gene encodes CDR1 DFQATT and CDR2 SNEGSKA (reference sequence). The CDR3 DNA sequence: TGCAGTGCTAGTCGGGGAGGAGAGACCCTGTACTTC. Amino acids: CSASRGGETLYF.

This clonotype has at least ten counts. J is TRBJ1-5 and V is TRBV7-2; weak D call: TRBD1 (6 bases). Deletions cut 2 bases from V and 1 base from J, with 12 bases between. The germline V gene encodes CDR1 SGHTA and CDR2 FQGNSA. The CDR3 is made up of 16 amino acids. The CDR3: CASSLNSQGSNQPQHF. Written as DNA, the CDR3 is TGTGCCAGCAGCTTAAATTCCCAGGGGAGCAATCAGCCCCAGCATTTT.

This clonotype was recorded at least ten times. The chain combines TRBV7-2 with TRBJ2-4, with 11 bases identical to TRBD2. The V gene end was trimmed by 0 bases and the J gene end by 0 bases; junction bases not matched to a gene: 7. The CDR3 has 19 amino acids. Germline CDR1 and CDR2: SGHTA and FQGNSA. CDR3 DNA sequence: TGTGCCAGCAGCTTAGCACCTCCAGGACTAGCGGGAGCCAAAAACATTCAGTACTTC. Amino acid sequence: CASSLAPPGLAGAKNIQYF.

This clonotype was recorded many times. The chain joins TRBV4-3 to TRBJ2-7; TRBD2 aligns across 8 bases. Germline CDR1 LGHNA, CDR2 YSLEER. The J segment lost 3 bases and the V segment lost 0 bases, leaving 10 bases of the junction unmatched. The CDR3 is 17 amino acids. The CDR3 protein is CASSQDFGLAGLYEQYF. In nucleotides, the CDR3 is TGCGCCAGCAGCCAAGATTTTGGTCTAGCGGGCCTCTACGAGCAGTACTTC.

The table lists this clonotype with many counts. This chain links TRBV5-6 with TRBJ1-3; D gene uncertain. Germline lookup yields CDR1 SGHDT and CDR2 YYEEEE. V was shortened by 0 bases and J by 0 bases, with 10 bases between the two germline ends. The CDR3 totals 16 residues. The CDR3 spells CASSLADGISGNTIYF. The CDR3 DNA follows: TGTGCCAGCAGCTTGGCCGACGGTATCTCTGGAAACACCATATATTTT.

In this sample, this clonotype turned up many times. The V call is TRBV19, the J call TRBJ1-2; 8 bases align to TRBD1. The CDR3 has 18 amino acids. V was clipped by 3 bases and J by 1 base; unmatched bases: 13. The germline CDR1 and CDR2 sequences are LNHDA and SQIVND (reference sequence). Here the CDR3 DNA reads TGTGCCAGTAGTATTGGTCAGGGGGCGACGGTGAATAACTATGGCTACACCTTC. Amino acids: CASSIGQGATVNNYGYTF.

This clonotype was seen repeatedly, ten times or more. V and J are TRBV15 and TRBJ1-1, with no clear D. V was cut by 0 bases and J by 3 bases, with 11 bases left in between. CDR1 LNHNV and CDR2 YYDKDF come from the germline V gene (reference sequence). The CDR3 totals 15 residues. The CDR3 DNA follows: TGTGCCACCAGCAGAGACCGGGAATGGGACACTGAAGCTTTCTTT. Translation gives CATSRDREWDTEAFF.

This clonotype was picked up many times. V and J are TRBV19 and TRBJ2-3; D gene uncertain. The V end lost 3 bases, the J end lost 6 bases, and 16 bases lay between the germline ends. This CDR3 contains 15 residues. Germline CDR1 and CDR2: LNHDA and SQIVND (reference sequence). In DNA, the CDR3 is TGTGCCAGTAGTATGACGAAGGCTGCCGGTGATACGCAGTATTTT. Translation gives CASSMTKAAGDTQYF.

This clonotype was found many times. The genes are TRBV20-1 and TRBJ2-1, with D unresolved. V lost 0 bases to trimming and J lost 0 bases, with 6 bases between them. The CDR3 totals 14 residues. Germline V lookup: CDR1 DFQATT, CDR2 SNEGSKA (reference sequence). The CDR3 region has the DNA TGCAGTGCTAGAGATGGGCGCTCCTACAATGAGCAGTTCTTC. Translation: CSARDGRSYNEQFF.

This clonotype was seen a handful of times. The CDR3 DNA reads as TGTGCCAGCAGCCAAGTTGGACAGGGCGAGTATTTT. It yields the protein CASSQVGQGEYF. The genes are TRBV3-1 and TRBJ2-3, with TRBD1 matching over 8 bases. CDR3 size: 12 residues. Germline V gene data show CDR1 as LGHDT and CDR2 as YNNKEL (reference sequence). Trimming at V came to 1 base and at J to 13 bases, leaving 4 bases not matched to a gene.

This clonotype has more than one count but fewer than ten. This chain uses TRBV2 with TRBJ2-1, with 7 bases fitting TRBD2. Germline lookup yields CDR1 SNHLY and CDR2 FYNNEI. With 7 bases clipped from V and 0 bases from J, the junction kept 3 bases outside the gene matches. The CDR3 has 14 amino acids. The CDR3 loop reads CASKQRGSYNEQFF. The CDR3 coding sequence is TGTGCCAGCAAACAGCGGGGCTCCTACAATGAGCAGTTCTTC.